Below are 18 T cell receptor beta chains sequenced from a single sample in a study of cytomegalovirus exposure and HLA in healthy donors. Primers included in the PCR were 60 Vbeta and 13 Jbeta primers. The data were produced by immunoSEQ multiplex PCR, yet TCRdb's version contains in-frame clones alone and is incomplete. The repertoire holds 250,000 to 300,000 clones, with roughly 86% as singletons. Specimen: PBMCs. These receptors all stem from a woman between 40 and 55 years old in good health and CMV-seropositive.

This rearrangement joins TRBV4-3 to TRBJ1-4, with D possibly being TRBD1 (6 bases). There are 19 residues in the CDR3. V was cut by 0 bases and J by 7 bases, with 24 bases left in between. CDR1 is LGHNA and CDR2 is YSLEER in the germline V gene. The DNA for the CDR3 is TGCGCCAGCAGCCAAGAACCCAGCAGGGGAGGGGGGGTTGCTGAAAAACTGTTTTTT. It is translated as CASSQEPSRGGGVAEKLFF.

The chain combines TRBV7-9 with TRBJ1-2; 10 bases line up with TRBD1. V dropped 5 bases and J dropped 4; count of bases not matched to a gene: 4. The CDR3 totals 14 residues. Germline V gene sequence: CDR1 SEHNR, CDR2 FQNEAQ (reference sequence). The CDR3 sequence: CASSGTGVAYGYTF. The DNA for the CDR3 is TGTGCCAGCAGCGGGACAGGGGTGGCCTATGGCTACACCTTC.

The chain is built from TRBV29-1 and TRBJ1-1; D remains ambiguous. The germline V and J ends were trimmed by 4 bases and 1 base, with 10 bases remaining between them. This CDR3 contains 13 residues. Germline-derived CDR1 and CDR2 are SQVTM and ANQGSEA. For the CDR3, the DNA is TGCAGCGTTGGAGTGTTCACGAACACTGAAGCTTTCTTT. As protein: CSVGVFTNTEAFF.

The rearrangement joins TRBV28 to TRBJ1-4; TRBD1 is a possible D gene (6 bases). V shed 2 bases and J shed 1 base, with 17 bases lying between them. The CDR3 runs to 18 residues. Germline V gene lookup returns CDR1 MDHEN and CDR2 SYDVKM. This chain's CDR3 is CASSLTRYRERTNEKLFF. The DNA for the CDR3 is TGTGCCAGCAGTTTAACCCGGTACAGGGAAAGAACTAATGAAAAACTGTTTTTT.

The count of this clone is one. V is TRBV1 and J is TRBJ2-7; no check of the table's D call, TRBD2, against the DNA was made. TRBV1 is a recognized pseudogene. The CDR3 covers 16 residues. CDR3 in amino acids: CTSSQEVLAGIHEQYF. The CDR3 nucleotides are TGCACCAGCAGCCAAGAAGTACTAGCGGGAATCCACGAGCAGTACTTC.

In its sample, this clone was seen a few times. The genes are TRBV9 and TRBJ2-7, with a possible D match to TRBD2 (5 bases). The CDR3 covers 14 residues. The V and J ends lost 0 bases and 1 base respectively, with 8 bases between them. The germline gives CDR1 SGDLS, CDR2 YYNGEE. CDR3 coding DNA: TGTGCCAGCAGCGTAGAGGACTTGTCCTACGAGCAGTACTTC. Encoded protein: CASSVEDLSYEQYF.

The chain links TRBV4-2 to TRBJ1-1; TRBD1 agrees at 7 bases. The CDR3 has 15 residues. The trim removed 0 bases at V and 5 bases at J, leaving 6 bases unmatched. Per the germline V gene, CDR1 is LGHNA and CDR2 is YNFKEQ. CDR3 residues: CASSQEIAGGTEAFF. The CDR3 region has the DNA TGTGCCAGCAGCCAAGAAATAGCAGGGGGAACTGAAGCTTTCTTT.

CDR3 coding DNA: TGTGCCTGGAGTGGGCAGGGGGCAAACTATGGCTACACCTTC. It translates to CAWSGQGANYGYTF. The chain combines TRBV30 with TRBJ1-2, with 8 bases matching TRBD1. CDR1 GTSNPN and CDR2 SVGIG come from the germline V gene (reference sequence). The CDR3 extends over 14 amino acids. V was pared by 1 base and J by 2 bases, with 3 bases of the junction left unmatched.

The gene calls are TRBV4-3 and TRBJ1-4; 10 bases fit TRBD1. This CDR3 has 19 amino acids. The germline V gene has CDR1 LGHNA and CDR2 YSLEER. V dropped 4 bases and J dropped 0; count of bases not matched to a gene: 11. CDR3: CASSRRDRGRLATNEKLFF. The CDR3 DNA reads as TGCGCCAGCAGCCGCCGGGACAGGGGCCGCTTAGCAACTAATGAAAAACTGTTTTTT.

DNA for the CDR3: TGTGCCAGCAGCTTAGCGGGACAGGGTATGGGTCAGCCCCAGCATTTT. It translates to CASSLAGQGMGQPQHF. The rearrangement links TRBV7-8 to TRBJ1-5; TRBD1 aligns across 9 bases. V was clipped by 0 bases and J by 6 bases; unmatched bases: 6. The CDR3 is 16 residues long. Germline lookup yields CDR1 SGHVS and CDR2 FQNEAQ.

V and J are TRBV27 and TRBJ2-1; 11 bases line up with TRBD1. V was pared by 3 bases and J by 7 bases, with 8 bases of the junction left unmatched. Germline assignment: CDR1 MNHEY and CDR2 SMNVEV (reference sequence). The CDR3 is 16 residues long. Here the CDR3 DNA reads TGTGCCAGCAGTTTCGGGACGGGACAGGGGGTTAATGAGCAGTTCTTC. This codes for CASSFGTGQGVNEQFF.

The chain employs TRBV5-6 and TRBJ1-2, with 8 bases identical to TRBD1. V lost 3 bases, J lost 6 bases, and 13 bases stayed unmatched. This CDR3 comprises 16 residues. Per germline, CDR1 SGHDT and CDR2 YYEEEE. The CDR3 DNA reads as TGTGCCAGCAGCTGGAGGACAGGGAGGGGCGACAATGGCTACACCTTC. Translated: CASSWRTGRGDNGYTF.

The chain recombines TRBV10-3 with TRBJ1-1; the D is unclear. This CDR3 contains 16 residues. V dropped 7 bases and J dropped 1 base, with 19 bases sitting between them. Looked up from germline, CDR1 is ENHRY and CDR2 is SYGVKD. This CDR3 is CAITQQPETANTEAFF. In DNA, the CDR3 is TGTGCCATCACCCAACAACCGGAGACCGCGAACACTGAAGCTTTCTTT.

This chain joins TRBV4-2 and TRBJ2-7; 9 nucleotides match TRBD1. The CDR3 extends over 15 amino acids. From germline, CDR1 is LGHNA and CDR2 YNFKEQ. V was pared by 4 bases and J by 5 bases, with 9 bases of the junction left unmatched. CDR3 loop: CASSRLTGGHDEQYF. CDR3 bases: TGTGCCAGCAGCCGCCTCACAGGGGGCCACGACGAGCAGTACTTC.

The CDR3 sequence: CASIPGERAYEQYF. In DNA, the CDR3 is TGTGCCAGCATCCCGGGGGAGCGGGCGTACGAGCAGTACTTC. This chain uses TRBV28 with TRBJ2-7; the D gene is possibly TRBD2 (6 bases). The CDR3 consists of 14 residues. Per the germline V gene, CDR1 is MDHEN and CDR2 is SYDVKM. The V gene lost 7 bases and the J gene lost 4 bases, with 17 bases spanning the gap.

The rearrangement joins TRBV30 to TRBJ2-5; no definite D call. The V end lost 4 bases, the J end lost 4 bases, and 10 bases lay between the germline ends. The germline V gene has CDR1 GTSNPN and CDR2 SVGIG (reference sequence). The CDR3 has 12 amino acids. The CDR3 spells CAWTGVRETQYF. The CDR3 DNA reads as TGTGCCTGGACCGGAGTTAGAGAGACCCAGTACTTC.

The CDR3 bases are TGTGCCAGCAGTGACTCTCACTGGGGCCATAGCAATCAGCCCCAGCATTTT. This codes for CASSDSHWGHSNQPQHF. The V call is TRBV6-4, the J call TRBJ1-5; weak D call: TRBD1 (5 bases). Germline CDR1 MRHNA, CDR2 SNTAGT. V was shortened by 0 bases and J by 0 bases, with 12 bases between the two germline ends. The CDR3 runs to 17 residues.

The chain is built from TRBV6-5 and TRBJ2-7; maybe TRBD1 (6 bases). The V gene's germline CDR1 is MNHEY and CDR2 SVGAGI. The CDR3 loop spans 13 amino acids. Trimming cost V 5 bases and J 9 bases, with 17 bases left between them. CDR3 nucleotide sequence: TGTGCCAGCAGTGTGACCATTTGGGGGCCGCAGTACTTC. Translation gives CASSVTIWGPQYF.